The clone carrying this TCR beta chain has just a few counts. Its antigen is currently unknown. The data derive from a study of identical twins. General observations from the study: A partial confounding effect on zero-insertion analyses could come from invariant MAIT and iNKT cells.

TCRdb reprocessed the 5' RACE reads via MiXCR and lists one record per CDR3 protein. The sample shows a few hundred thousand distinct CDR3 sequences, around 9.6% of them seen only once. V was pared by 6 bases and J by 5 bases, with 3 bases of the junction left unmatched. Per the germline V gene, CDR1 is DFQATT and CDR2 is SNEGSKA (reference sequence). This CDR3 has 14 amino acids. These data were also filed under a second study, of yellow fever vaccine responses in identical twins.

Sequencing input: PBMCs. J is TRBJ2-1 and V is TRBV20-1; 14 bases align to TRBD2. This TCR was sampled from a woman under 30 in good health. The CDR3 coding sequence is TGCAGTGCGAGACTAGCGGGGGGGGACAATGAGCAGTTCTTC. Translating it yields CSARLAGGDNEQFF.